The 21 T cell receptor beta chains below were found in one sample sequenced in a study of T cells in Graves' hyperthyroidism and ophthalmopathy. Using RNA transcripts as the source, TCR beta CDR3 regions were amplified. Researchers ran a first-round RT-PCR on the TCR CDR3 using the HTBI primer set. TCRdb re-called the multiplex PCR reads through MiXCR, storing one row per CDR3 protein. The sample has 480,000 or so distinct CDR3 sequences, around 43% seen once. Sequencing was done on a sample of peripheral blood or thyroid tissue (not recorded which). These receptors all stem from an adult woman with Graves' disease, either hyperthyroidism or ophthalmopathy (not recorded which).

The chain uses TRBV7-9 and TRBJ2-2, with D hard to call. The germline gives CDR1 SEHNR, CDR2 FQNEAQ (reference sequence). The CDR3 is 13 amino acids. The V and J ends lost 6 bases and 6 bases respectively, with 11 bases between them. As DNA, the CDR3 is TGTGCCAGCAGGGTGGCTAACTCCGGGGAGCTGTTTTTT. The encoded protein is CASRVANSGELFF.

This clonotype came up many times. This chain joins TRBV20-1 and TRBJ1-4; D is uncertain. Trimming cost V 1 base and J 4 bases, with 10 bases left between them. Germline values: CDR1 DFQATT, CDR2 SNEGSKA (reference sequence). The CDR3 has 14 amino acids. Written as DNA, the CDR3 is TGCAGTGCTAGAGGCGACGGTATTAATGAAAAACTGTTTTTT. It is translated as CSARGDGINEKLFF.

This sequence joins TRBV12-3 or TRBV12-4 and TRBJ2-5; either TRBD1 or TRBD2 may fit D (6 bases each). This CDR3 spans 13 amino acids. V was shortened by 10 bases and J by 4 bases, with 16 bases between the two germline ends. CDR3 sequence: CATRSEGGETQYF. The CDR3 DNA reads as TGTGCCACGCGGAGTGAGGGGGGAGAGACCCAGTACTTC.

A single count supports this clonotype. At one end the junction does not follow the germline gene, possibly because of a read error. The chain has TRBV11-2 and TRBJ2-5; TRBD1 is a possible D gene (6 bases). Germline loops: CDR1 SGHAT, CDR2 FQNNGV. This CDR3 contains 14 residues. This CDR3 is CAGSLGGYQETQYF. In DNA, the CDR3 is TGTGCCGGCAGCTTAGGGGGATACCAAGAGACCCAGTACTTC.

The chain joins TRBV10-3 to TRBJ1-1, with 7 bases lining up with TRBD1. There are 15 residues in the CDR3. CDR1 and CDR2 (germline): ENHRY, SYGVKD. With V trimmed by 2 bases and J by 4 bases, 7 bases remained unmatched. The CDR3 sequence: CAISEGAGGRTEAFF. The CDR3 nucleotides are TGTGCCATCAGTGAGGGGGCAGGGGGTCGCACTGAAGCTTTCTTT.

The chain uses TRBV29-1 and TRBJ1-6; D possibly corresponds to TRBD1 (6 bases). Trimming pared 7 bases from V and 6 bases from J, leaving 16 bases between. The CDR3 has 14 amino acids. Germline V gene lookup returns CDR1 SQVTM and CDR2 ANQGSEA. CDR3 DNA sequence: TGCAGCGCCAGAGAACAGGGATTTAATTCACCCCTCCACTTT. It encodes CSAREQGFNSPLHF.

The CDR3 loop is CAITERQGPTIYF. CDR3 sequence (DNA): TGTGCCATCACGGAAAGACAGGGACCCACCATATATTTT. This sequence joins TRBV10-3 and TRBJ1-3; 7 bases match TRBD1. Germline loops: CDR1 ENHRY, CDR2 SYGVKD. CDR3 size: 13 residues. Trimming at V came to 7 bases and at J to 9 bases, leaving 9 bases not matched to a gene.

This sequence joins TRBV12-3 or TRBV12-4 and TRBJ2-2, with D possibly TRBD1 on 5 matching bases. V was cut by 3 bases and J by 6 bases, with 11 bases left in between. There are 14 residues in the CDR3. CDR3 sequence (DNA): TGTGCCAGCAGTTTTGATCAAGGGGCCGGGGAGCTGTTTTTT. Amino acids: CASSFDQGAGELFF.

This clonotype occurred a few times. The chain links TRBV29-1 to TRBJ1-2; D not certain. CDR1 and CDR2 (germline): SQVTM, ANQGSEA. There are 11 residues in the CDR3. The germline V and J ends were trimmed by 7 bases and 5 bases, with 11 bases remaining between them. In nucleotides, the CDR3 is TGCAGCGCGATTTCTCCTTATGGCTACACCTTC. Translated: CSAISPYGYTF.

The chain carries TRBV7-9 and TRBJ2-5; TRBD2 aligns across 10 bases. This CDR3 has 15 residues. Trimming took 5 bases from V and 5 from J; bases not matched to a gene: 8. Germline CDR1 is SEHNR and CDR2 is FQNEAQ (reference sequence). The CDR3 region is CASSAPGLAMETQYF. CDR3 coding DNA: TGTGCCAGCAGCGCCCCGGGACTAGCGATGGAGACCCAGTACTTC.

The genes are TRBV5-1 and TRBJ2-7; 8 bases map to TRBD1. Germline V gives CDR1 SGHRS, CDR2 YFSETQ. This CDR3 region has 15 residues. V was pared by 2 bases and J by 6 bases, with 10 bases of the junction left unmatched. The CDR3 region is CASSLGPGQAFEQYF. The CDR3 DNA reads TGCGCCAGCAGCTTAGGACCGGGACAGGCGTTCGAGCAGTACTTC.

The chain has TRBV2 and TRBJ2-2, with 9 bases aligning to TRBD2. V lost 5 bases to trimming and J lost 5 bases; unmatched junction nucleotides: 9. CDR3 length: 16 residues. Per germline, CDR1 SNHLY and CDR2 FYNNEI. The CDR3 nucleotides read TGTGCCAGCAGTCGATATGGACTAGCGACGACCGGGGAGCTGTTTTTT. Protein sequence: CASSRYGLATTGELFF.

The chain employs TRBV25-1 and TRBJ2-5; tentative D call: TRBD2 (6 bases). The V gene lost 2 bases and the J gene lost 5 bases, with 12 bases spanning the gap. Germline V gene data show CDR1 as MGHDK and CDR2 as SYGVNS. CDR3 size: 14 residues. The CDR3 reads CASSEVGRRETQYF. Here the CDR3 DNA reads TGTGCCAGCAGTGAAGTTGGGAGGCGGGAGACCCAGTACTTC.

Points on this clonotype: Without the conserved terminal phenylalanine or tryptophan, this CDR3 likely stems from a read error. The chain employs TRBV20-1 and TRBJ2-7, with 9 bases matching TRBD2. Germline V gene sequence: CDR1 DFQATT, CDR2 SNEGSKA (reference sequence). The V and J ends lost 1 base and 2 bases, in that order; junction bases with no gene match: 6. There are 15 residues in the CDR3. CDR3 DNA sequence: TGCAGTGCTAGAGGGGCGGCGGGGGGGCCCTACGAGCAGTACTCC. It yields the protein CSARGAAGGPYEQYS.

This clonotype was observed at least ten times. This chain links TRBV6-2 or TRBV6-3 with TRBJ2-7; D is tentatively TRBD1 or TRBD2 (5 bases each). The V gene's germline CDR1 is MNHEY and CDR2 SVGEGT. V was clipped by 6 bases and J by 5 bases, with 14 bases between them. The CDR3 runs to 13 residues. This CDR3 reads CASRLGAKDEQYF. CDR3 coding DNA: TGTGCCAGCAGGCTCGGGGCCAAGGACGAGCAGTACTTC.

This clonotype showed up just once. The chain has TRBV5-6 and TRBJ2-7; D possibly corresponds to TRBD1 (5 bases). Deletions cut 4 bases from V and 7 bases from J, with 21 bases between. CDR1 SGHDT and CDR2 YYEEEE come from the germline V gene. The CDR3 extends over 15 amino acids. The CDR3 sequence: CASSTLRTPGPEQYF. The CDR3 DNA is TGTGCCAGCAGCACATTGCGGACACCAGGGCCGGAGCAGTACTTC.

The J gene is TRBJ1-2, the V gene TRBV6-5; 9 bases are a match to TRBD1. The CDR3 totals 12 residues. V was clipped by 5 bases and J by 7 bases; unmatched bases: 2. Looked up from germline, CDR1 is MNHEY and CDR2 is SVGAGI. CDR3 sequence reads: CASSTGGSGYTF. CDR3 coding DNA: TGTGCCAGCAGTACAGGGGGCTCTGGCTACACCTTC.

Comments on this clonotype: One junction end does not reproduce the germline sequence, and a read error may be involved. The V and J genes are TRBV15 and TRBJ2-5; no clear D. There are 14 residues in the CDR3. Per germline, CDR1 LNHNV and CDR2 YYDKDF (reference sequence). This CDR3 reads CATGREGPVETQYF. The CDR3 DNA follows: TGTGCCACCGGCAGAGAAGGGCCCGTGGAGACCCAGTACTTC.

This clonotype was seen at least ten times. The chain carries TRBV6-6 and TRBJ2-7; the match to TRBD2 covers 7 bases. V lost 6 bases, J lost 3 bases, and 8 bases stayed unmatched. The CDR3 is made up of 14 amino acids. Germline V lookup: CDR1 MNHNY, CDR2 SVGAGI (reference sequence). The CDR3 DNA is TGTGCCAGCAGGGGAGCGGGACGCCACTACGAGCAGTACTTC. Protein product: CASRGAGRHYEQYF.

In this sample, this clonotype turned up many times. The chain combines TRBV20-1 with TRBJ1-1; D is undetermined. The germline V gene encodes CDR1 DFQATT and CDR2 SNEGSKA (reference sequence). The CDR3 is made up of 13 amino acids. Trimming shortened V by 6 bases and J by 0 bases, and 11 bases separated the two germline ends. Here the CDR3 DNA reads TGCAGTGCAGGCGATATCATGAACACTGAAGCTTTCTTT. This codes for CSAGDIMNTEAFF.

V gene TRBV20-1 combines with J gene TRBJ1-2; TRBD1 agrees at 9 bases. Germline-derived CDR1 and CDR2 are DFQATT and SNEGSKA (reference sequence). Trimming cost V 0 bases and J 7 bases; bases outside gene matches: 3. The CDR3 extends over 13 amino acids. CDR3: CSAREDRGTGYTF. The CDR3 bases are TGCAGTGCTAGAGAGGACAGGGGAACTGGCTACACCTTC.